A single sample is the source of the 28 T cell receptor beta chains below, sequenced in a study of shared clonotypes between healthy human individuals. Sequenced by immunoSEQ multiplex PCR; TCRdb stores in-frame clones only, minus some. The sample gives over 2 million clones, around 96% of which show up once; roughly 1% is in the top ten. Naive CD8 populations comprised CD45RO-negative cells positively selected for CCR7, excluding terminally differentiated effector memory CD45RA+ cells. The sequencing sample was made of naive CD8+ T cells sorted from blood. The receptors shown here come from a man between 18 and 29 years old in good health.

The chain joins TRBV19 to TRBJ2-7, with TRBD2 matching over 12 bases. The V gene's germline CDR1 is LNHDA and CDR2 SQIVND (reference sequence). CDR3 length equals 16 residues. J was trimmed by 5 bases and V by 5 bases; bases with no gene match: 10. CDR3 region: CASSPRLAGESDEQYF. CDR3 DNA sequence: TGTGCCAGTAGTCCCCGACTAGCGGGAGAATCGGACGAGCAGTACTTC.

The V and J genes are TRBV27 and TRBJ2-3; TRBD1 might be the D (5 bases). The CDR3 loop spans 15 amino acids. Germline CDR1 MNHEY, CDR2 SMNVEV (reference sequence). The germline V and J ends were trimmed by 5 bases and 0 bases, with 12 bases remaining between them. Here the CDR3 reads CASSQTAPSTDTQYF. The DNA for the CDR3 is TGTGCCAGCAGTCAGACAGCCCCTAGCACAGATACGCAGTATTTT.

CDR3 in amino acids: CASSLGGLAVTYNEQFF. The CDR3 bases are TGCGCCAGCAGCTTGGGGGGACTAGCGGTCACTTACAATGAGCAGTTCTTC. V is TRBV5-1 and J is TRBJ2-1; 11 nucleotides align to TRBD2. The CDR3 length is 17 residues. Trimming removed 0 bases from V and 4 bases from J; junction bases left unmatched: 6. Germline values: CDR1 SGHRS, CDR2 YFSETQ.

The sample holds one count of this clone. In DNA form, the CDR3 reads TGTGCCAGCAGCTTAGCCCCAGACAGGGCAGTCGGATACGAGCAGTACTTC. Encoded protein: CASSLAPDRAVGYEQYF. The V gene is TRBV7-2, the J gene TRBJ2-7, with 7 bases matching TRBD1. The CDR3 has 17 amino acids. CDR1 and CDR2 from the germline V gene are SGHTA and FQGNSA. The V segment lost 0 bases and the J segment 4 bases; nucleotides outside the gene matches: 12. The full variable domain, in which reference TRBV7-2 and TRBJ2-7 provide the parts outside the CDR3, is GAGVSQSPSNKVTEKGKDVELRCDPISGHTALYWYRQSLGQGLEFLIYFQGNSAPDKSGLPSDRFSAERTGGSVSTLTIQRTQQEDSAVYLCASSLAPDRAVGYEQYFGPGTRLTVT.

The CDR3 is CASSPSGGTGSKEQYF. The CDR3, as DNA: TGTGCCAGCAGCCCATCGGGTGGGACAGGGTCTAAGGAGCAGTACTTC. The gene calls are TRBV11-2 and TRBJ2-7; 9 positions match TRBD1. This CDR3 is built from 16 residues. CDR1 is SGHAT, CDR2 FQNNGV, per germline. J gave up 7 bases and V 5 bases, and 15 bases lay outside the gene matches. Together with reference TRBV11-2 and TRBJ2-7, the CDR3 gives the full variable domain: EAGVAQSPRYKIIEKRQSVAFWCNPISGHATLYWYQQILGQGPKLLIQFQNNGVVDDSQLPKDRFSAERLKGVDSTLKIQPAKLEDSAVYLCASSPSGGTGSKEQYFGPGTRLTVT.

This chain joins TRBV28 and TRBJ1-4; D gene unclear. Trimming left V 5 bases short and J 8 bases short, with 6 bases between. The CDR3 extends over 11 amino acids. The V gene's germline CDR1 is MDHEN and CDR2 SYDVKM. CDR3 sequence reads: CASSDGEKLFF. CDR3 bases: TGTGCCAGCAGTGACGGAGAAAAACTGTTTTTT.

V and J are TRBV5-6 and TRBJ1-2; 7 bases match TRBD1. CDR3 size: 16 residues. With 2 bases clipped from V and 7 bases from J, the junction kept 14 bases outside the gene matches. Per the germline V gene, CDR1 is SGHDT and CDR2 is YYEEEE. The CDR3 protein is CASSLTPYDRAGGYTF. CDR3 DNA sequence: TGTGCCAGCAGCTTAACCCCGTATGACAGGGCAGGTGGCTACACCTTC.

This chain joins TRBV11-2 and TRBJ2-7, with TRBD2 identical over 14 bases. V shed 5 bases, J shed 7 bases, and the junction held 10 bases outside the gene matches. The CDR3 covers 16 residues. Germline CDR1 and CDR2: SGHAT and FQNNGV. This chain's CDR3 is CASSPRLAGGPGEQYF. The CDR3 DNA reads TGTGCCAGCAGCCCCCGACTAGCGGGAGGGCCCGGGGAGCAGTACTTC. Looking up the rest from reference TRBV11-2 and TRBJ2-7 gives the full variable domain: EAGVAQSPRYKIIEKRQSVAFWCNPISGHATLYWYQQILGQGPKLLIQFQNNGVVDDSQLPKDRFSAERLKGVDSTLKIQPAKLEDSAVYLCASSPRLAGGPGEQYFGPGTRLTVT.

The chain carries TRBV4-1 and TRBJ1-5; 7 bases fit TRBD1. The junction had 5 bases not matched to a gene; V was cut back by 2 bases and J by 4 bases. The CDR3 is made up of 15 amino acids. CDR1 and CDR2 from the germline V gene are MGHRA and YSYEKL. The CDR3 spells CASSQKTGRNQPQHF. Here the CDR3 DNA reads TGCGCCAGCAGCCAAAAGACAGGGCGAAATCAGCCCCAGCATTTT.

This rearrangement joins TRBV7-6 to TRBJ2-1; D might be TRBD1 (6 bases). There are 14 residues in the CDR3. CDR1 and CDR2 from the germline V gene are SGHVS and FNYEAQ. Between the trimmed V and J ends, which lost 0 bases and 12 bases, there was a span of 15 bases. Here the CDR3 DNA reads TGTGCCAGCAGCTTAGCCGTCCAGGGGTTAGGGCAGTTCTTC. Its protein product is CASSLAVQGLGQFF.

The gene calls are TRBV2 and TRBJ1-3, with D perhaps matching TRBD1 (6 bases). The length of the CDR3 is 15 residues. Trimming stripped 6 bases from V and 2 bases from J, with 14 bases between. CDR1 SNHLY and CDR2 FYNNEI come from the germline V gene. CDR3 sequence (DNA): TGTGCCAGCAGGCTAACAACAGGGACTGGAAACACCATATATTTT. Its translation is CASRLTTGTGNTIYF. The full variable domain, with the rest looked up from reference TRBV2 and TRBJ1-3, is EPEVTQTPSHQVTQMGQEVILRCVPISNHLYFYWYRQILGQKVEFLVSFYNNEISEKSEIFDDQFSVERPDGSNFTLKIRSTKLEDSAMYFCASRLTTGTGNTIYFGEGSWLTVV.

The rearrangement uses TRBV6-6 and TRBJ1-5; no definite D call. Trimming shortened V by 8 bases and J by 0 bases, and 11 bases separated the two germline ends. CDR1 and CDR2 from the germline V gene are MNHNY and SVGAGI (reference sequence). The CDR3 extends over 14 amino acids. The CDR3 loop is CASHPLDSNQPQHF. CDR3 in DNA: TGTGCCAGCCACCCGCTGGATAGCAATCAGCCCCAGCATTTT.

CDR3 sequence (DNA): TGTGCCAGCAGTTTTACTAGCTGGGGCTACGAGCAGTACTTC. Translation gives CASSFTSWGYEQYF. The V call is TRBV27, the J call TRBJ2-7; TRBD2 is a possible D gene (6 bases). Germline CDR1 and CDR2: MNHEY and SMNVEV (reference sequence). CDR3 length: 14 residues. The V gene lost 3 bases and the J gene lost 3 bases, with 12 bases spanning the gap.

This rearrangement joins TRBV7-9 to TRBJ2-5; 7 bases match TRBD1. Germline CDR1 is SEHNR and CDR2 is FQNEAQ (reference sequence). After removal of 5 bases from V and 5 bases from J, the junction contained 8 bases not matched to a gene. This CDR3 is 14 amino acids long. DNA for the CDR3: TGTGCCAGCAGCCACGGGACAGCGTTGGAGACCCAGTACTTC. This encodes CASSHGTALETQYF.

The chain combines TRBV10-3 with TRBJ1-1; D possibly corresponds to TRBD1 (6 bases). CDR3 length: 15 residues. The V end lost 6 bases, the J end lost 5 bases, and 19 bases lay between the germline ends. Germline CDR1 and CDR2: ENHRY and SYGVKD. The CDR3 DNA follows: TGTGCCATCAGGGGTGAAGGAAGGGGGGTGACTGAAGCTTTCTTT. Translating gives CAIRGEGRGVTEAFF.

The chain joins TRBV5-5 to TRBJ2-3, with D perhaps matching TRBD1 (6 bases). Germline V gene data show CDR1 as SGHKS and CDR2 as YYEKEE (reference sequence). The V end lost 2 bases, the J end lost 2 bases, and 9 bases lay between the germline ends. CDR3 length equals 14 residues. CDR3 region: CASSFGTYTDTQYF. The CDR3 DNA is TGTGCCAGCAGCTTCGGGACATACACAGATACGCAGTATTTT.

With respect to this clone: A read error is possible here, since a much larger clone lies one base away. The sample contains more than one DNA sequence encoding this CDR3. V is TRBV11-2 and J is TRBJ1-1; D is unresolved. V lost 5 bases to trimming and J lost 3 bases, with 10 bases between them. This CDR3 region has 13 residues. In germline, CDR1 is SGHAT, CDR2 FQNNGV. This CDR3 reads CASSLGGDTEAFF. The CDR3 nucleotides read TGTGCCAGCAGCCTAGGTGGGGACACTGAAGCTTTCTTT.

This rearrangement joins TRBV6-5 to TRBJ2-5; 11 bases fit TRBD2. Germline-derived CDR1 and CDR2 are MNHEY and SVGAGI. Trimming at V came to 4 bases and at J to 5 bases, leaving 6 bases not matched to a gene. This CDR3 contains 15 residues. The CDR3 loop is CASSLAGGEWETQYF. CDR3 coding DNA: TGTGCCAGCAGTTTAGCGGGAGGGGAGTGGGAGACCCAGTACTTC.

The chain combines TRBV7-8 with TRBJ1-3, with 8 bases aligning to TRBD1. CDR3 length: 15 residues. Looked up from germline, CDR1 is SGHVS and CDR2 is FQNEAQ. With V trimmed by 6 bases and J by 6 bases, 10 bases remained unmatched. In DNA, the CDR3 is TGTGCCAGCAGTCCCTTCGACAGGGGCGCAAACACCATATATTTT. Encoded protein: CASSPFDRGANTIYF.

This clone showed up just once. This chain connects TRBV28 to TRBJ1-4; 7 nucleotides match TRBD1. The ends lost 5 bases at V and 3 bases at J; junction bases unmatched: 3. CDR3 length: 14 residues. Germline V gives CDR1 MDHEN, CDR2 SYDVKM. The CDR3 DNA follows: TGTGCCAGCAGTCCACAGGGGCCTAATGAAAAACTGTTTTTT. It encodes CASSPQGPNEKLFF.

The genes are TRBV10-3 and TRBJ2-7; 8 bases map to TRBD1. The germline V gene encodes CDR1 ENHRY and CDR2 SYGVKD. The junction had 7 bases not matched to a gene; V was cut back by 6 bases and J by 0 bases. CDR3 size: 15 residues. As DNA, the CDR3 is TGTGCCATCAGCGCCGACAGGGGCTTCTCCTACGAGCAGTACTTC. Its translation: CAISADRGFSYEQYF.

Here the CDR3 DNA reads TGTGCCAGCGGTCTCTGGAGCACTGAAGCTTTCTTT. This translates into CASGLWSTEAFF. This chain joins TRBV11-2 and TRBJ1-1; D ambiguous. Trimming removed 8 bases from V and 4 bases from J, with 11 bases in between. This CDR3 has 12 residues. Germline CDR1 and CDR2: SGHAT and FQNNGV.

Notes on this clone: This CDR3 is also generated by other DNA sequences in the sample. The J gene is TRBJ2-1, the V gene TRBV27; no reliable D call. The CDR3 is 14 amino acids. Per the germline V gene, CDR1 is MNHEY and CDR2 is SMNVEV (reference sequence). V lost 5 bases and J lost 0, with 8 bases in between. The CDR3 loop reads CASSLLVSYNEQFF. The CDR3 DNA reads as TGTGCCAGCAGTCTCTTGGTCTCCTACAATGAGCAGTTCTTC.

To note about this clone: The same CDR3 arises from other DNA sequences in this sample as well. This rearrangement joins TRBV6-1 to TRBJ2-7; tentatively, D is TRBD1 (5 bases). The CDR3 sequence is 15 residues long. The V end lost 3 bases, the J end lost 3 bases, and 15 bases lay between the germline ends. CDR1 is MNHNS and CDR2 is SASEGT in the germline V gene. The CDR3 bases are TGTGCCAGCAGTGAGGGCGGCCAGGGCTACTACGAGCAGTACTTC. Translated, it gives CASSEGGQGYYEQYF.

The gene calls are TRBV27 and TRBJ1-2, with D unresolved. The ends were cut back, 0 bases at V and 9 bases at J, with 14 bases in the middle. The CDR3 loop spans 14 amino acids. CDR1 and CDR2 (germline): MNHEY, SMNVEV (reference sequence). This CDR3 reads CASSLSIGSPSYTF. The CDR3 DNA follows: TGTGCCAGCAGTTTATCGATCGGTTCGCCTAGCTACACCTTC.

CDR3 protein: CASSHRTWVSGDDNEQFF. Here the CDR3 DNA reads TGTGCCAGCAGCCATCGGACTTGGGTTTCCGGGGACGACAATGAGCAGTTCTTC. This chain links TRBV14 with TRBJ2-1, with D perhaps matching TRBD1 or TRBD2 (5 bases each). This CDR3 spans 18 amino acids. V shed 3 bases and J shed 5 bases, with 23 bases lying between them. Germline V gene data show CDR1 as SGHDN and CDR2 as FVKESK.

This sequence joins TRBV27 and TRBJ1-4, with D uncertain. The V end was cut by 3 bases, the J end by 5 bases, with 7 bases between. The CDR3 spans 13 residues. The germline CDR1 and CDR2 sequences are MNHEY and SMNVEV (reference sequence). The CDR3 nucleotides read TGTGCCAGCAGTTTTCTTCGAAATGAAAAACTGTTTTTT. As protein: CASSFLRNEKLFF.

V usage is TRBV4-1 and J usage is TRBJ1-6; 7 bases map to TRBD1. Germline assignment: CDR1 MGHRA and CDR2 YSYEKL. The CDR3 length is 15 residues. V shed 1 base, J shed 8 bases, and the junction held 5 bases outside the gene matches. Written as DNA, the CDR3 is TGCGCCAGCAGCCAAGTGGAGGGGGCAGATTCACCCCTCCACTTT. This gives the protein CASSQVEGADSPLHF.